Reported below is one T cell receptor beta chain. This entry belongs to a study of cytomegalovirus exposure and HLA in healthy donors. V was clipped by 2 bases and J by 1 base; unmatched bases: 11. The CDR3 loop spans 18 amino acids. The V gene's germline CDR1 is MNHNS and CDR2 SASEGT. Primers for the PCR totalled 60 Vbeta and 13 Jbeta. TCRdb's copy holds only in-frame clones and misses some; the assay was immunoSEQ multiplex PCR. The table has over 150,000 clones, around 79% seen once. The chain combines TRBV6-1 with TRBJ1-2, with 9 positions matching TRBD1. Specimen: PBMCs. This sequence originates from a male donor in good health and CMV-seropositive. In DNA, the CDR3 is TGTGCCAGCAGTGAAAGGGGACAGGGAGTTTCTATTAACTATGGCTACACCTTC. Translation gives CASSERGQGVSINYGYTF.